The 9 T cell receptor beta chains given below trace back to one sample, sequenced in a study of control samples from healthy donors and cancer patients. Produced via immunoSEQ multiplex PCR; TCRdb's table is partial and in-frame only. The sample lists 100,000 to 150,000 clones; about 90% were seen once. The specimen was PBMCs. The receptors derive from a man over 45 with head and neck cancer.

V usage is TRBV27 and J usage is TRBJ2-1; 9 bases are shared with TRBD1. With 5 bases clipped from V and 1 base from J, the junction kept 6 bases outside the gene matches. There are 16 residues in the CDR3. Germline V CDR1 and CDR2: MNHEY, SMNVEV (reference sequence). Here the CDR3 DNA reads TGTGCCAGCAGTCCTCAGACAGGGGGATCCTACAATGAGCAGTTCTTC. This encodes CASSPQTGGSYNEQFF.

Here the CDR3 DNA reads TGTGCCAGCAGCTTAAGGGGTACCGGGGGTAATTCACCCCTCCACTTT. This sequence encodes CASSLRGTGGNSPLHF. The V and J genes are TRBV11-2 and TRBJ1-6; perhaps TRBD1 as D (5 bases). CDR3 size: 16 residues. Trimming cost V 2 bases and J 6 bases, with 14 bases left between them. CDR1 SGHAT and CDR2 FQNNGV come from the germline V gene.

This rearrangement joins TRBV18 to TRBJ2-4, with D unclear. Germline CDR1 KGHSH, CDR2 LQKENI. Between the trimmed V and J ends, which lost 0 bases and 1 base, there was a span of 10 bases. The CDR3 consists of 16 residues. CDR3 sequence: CASSPPSTAAKNIQYF. In DNA form, the CDR3 reads TGTGCCAGCTCACCACCTTCCACAGCGGCCAAAAACATTCAGTACTTC.

The chain recombines TRBV6-6 with TRBJ2-3, with D possibly being TRBD1 (5 bases). CDR1 is MNHNY and CDR2 is SVGAGI in the germline V gene (reference sequence). V dropped 2 bases and J dropped 0 bases, with 9 bases sitting between them. CDR3 size: 15 residues. In nucleotides, the CDR3 is TGTGCCAGCAGTTACCTGGGGCAGAGCACAGATACGCAGTATTTT. This codes for CASSYLGQSTDTQYF.

This clone was seen a single time. V gene TRBV5-1 combines with J gene TRBJ2-7, with 14 bases identical to TRBD2. CDR3 size: 16 residues. Germline V gives CDR1 SGHRS, CDR2 YFSETQ. Trimming took 7 bases from V and 7 from J; bases not matched to a gene: 13. CDR3 sequence (DNA): TGCGCCAGCCGTTTGACTAGCGGGAGGGCCGGGGGAGAGCAGTACTTC. Encoded protein: CASRLTSGRAGGEQYF.

This clone has only one observation. The rearrangement links TRBV4-1 to TRBJ1-5; possibly TRBD1 for D (5 bases). The CDR3 totals 15 residues. CDR1 is MGHRA, CDR2 YSYEKL, per germline. V was shortened by 4 bases and J by 6 bases, with 16 bases between the two germline ends. DNA for the CDR3: TGCGCCAGCAGCCGCGAAGGCTGGGGGGGTCAGCCCCAGCATTTT. It is translated as CASSREGWGGQPQHF.

CDR3 sequence (DNA): TGCGCCAGCAGCTTTGATTCCTCGACGGAGAATTCACCCCTCCACTTT. It translates to CASSFDSSTENSPLHF. The chain carries TRBV5-1 and TRBJ1-6; D unclear. This CDR3 contains 16 residues. Germline CDR1 is SGHRS and CDR2 is YFSETQ. Trimming removed 2 bases at V and 7 bases at J, with 16 bases between.

The chain combines TRBV9 with TRBJ2-7; 12 bases are a match to TRBD2. CDR1 and CDR2 from the germline V gene are SGDLS and YYNGEE. V shed 0 bases and J 3 bases; nucleotides not matched to a gene: 7. The CDR3 extends over 17 amino acids. CDR3 coding DNA: TGTGCCAGCAGCGTAGGGCTAGCGGGAGGGCCAAGCTACGAGCAGTACTTC. This gives the protein CASSVGLAGGPSYEQYF.

The chain employs TRBV11-2 and TRBJ1-1; the match to TRBD1 covers 10 bases. Germline CDR1 reads SGHAT; CDR2 reads FQNNGV. This CDR3 is 14 amino acids long. Losses at the gene ends were 5 bases for V and 5 bases for J; bases not matched to a gene: 5. The CDR3 DNA sequence: TGTGCCAGCAGCCGAGACAGGGGGCAAACTGAAGCTTTCTTT. This gives the protein CASSRDRGQTEAFF.